This T cell receptor (beta chain) is drawn from a study of liver allograft versus peripheral blood T cells. The overall study: Recipients' peripheral blood supplied the T cell receptor repertoires against which those in transplanted livers were compared. Findings of the study overall: Reports indicated that T cell receptor repertoires inside liver allografts differed from those in peripheral blood.

This clonotype was seen only a few times. Its antigen remains unidentified. Germline assignment: CDR1 DFQATT and CDR2 SNEGSKA (reference sequence). The V end lost 0 bases, the J end lost 3 bases, and 12 bases lay between the germline ends. This CDR3 region has 14 residues. TCRdb re-analysed the reads in MiXCR, keeping a single row per CDR3 protein. The repertoire holds some 6,000 distinct CDR3 sequences, with more than 15% as singletons. The receptor's source is a human patient who had a liver transplant. A share of the T cells may be of graft donor origin. The V and J genes are TRBV20-1 and TRBJ2-7; D perhaps matches TRBD1 (5 bases). In nucleotides, the CDR3 is TGCAGTGCTAGAGATGTGGACACCTTCTACGAGCAGTACTTC. Translation gives CSARDVDTFYEQYF.